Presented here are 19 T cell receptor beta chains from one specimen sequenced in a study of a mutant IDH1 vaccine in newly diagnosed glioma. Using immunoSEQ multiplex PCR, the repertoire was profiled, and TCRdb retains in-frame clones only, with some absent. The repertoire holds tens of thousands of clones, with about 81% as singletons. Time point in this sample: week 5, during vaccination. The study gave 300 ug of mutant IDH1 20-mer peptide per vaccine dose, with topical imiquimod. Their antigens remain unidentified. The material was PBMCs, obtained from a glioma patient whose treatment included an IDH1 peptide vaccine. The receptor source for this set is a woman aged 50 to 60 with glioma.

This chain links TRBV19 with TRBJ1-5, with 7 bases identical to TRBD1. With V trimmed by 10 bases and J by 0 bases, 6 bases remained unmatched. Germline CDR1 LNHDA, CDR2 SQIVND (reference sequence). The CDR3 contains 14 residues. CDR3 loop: CATRDRDSNQPQHF. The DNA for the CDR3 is TGTGCCACTAGGGACAGAGATAGCAATCAGCCCCAGCATTTT.

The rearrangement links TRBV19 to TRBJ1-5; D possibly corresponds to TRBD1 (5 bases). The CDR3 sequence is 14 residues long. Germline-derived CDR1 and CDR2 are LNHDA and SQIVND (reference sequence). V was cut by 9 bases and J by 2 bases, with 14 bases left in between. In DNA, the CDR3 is TGTGCCAGGTCCAGGGTGCGGGGCAATCAGCCCCAGCATTTT. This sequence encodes CARSRVRGNQPQHF.

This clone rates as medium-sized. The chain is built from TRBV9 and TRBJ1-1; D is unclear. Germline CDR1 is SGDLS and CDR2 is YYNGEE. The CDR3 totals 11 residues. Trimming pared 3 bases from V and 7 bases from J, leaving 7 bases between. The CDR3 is CASSGPGEAFF. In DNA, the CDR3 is TGTGCCAGCAGCGGCCCTGGTGAAGCTTTCTTT.

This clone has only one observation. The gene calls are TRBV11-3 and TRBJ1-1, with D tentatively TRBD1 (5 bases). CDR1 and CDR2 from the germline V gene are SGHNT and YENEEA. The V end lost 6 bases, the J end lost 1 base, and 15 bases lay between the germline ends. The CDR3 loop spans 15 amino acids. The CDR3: CASRQRGPSNTEAFF. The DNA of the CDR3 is TGTGCCAGCAGACAAAGGGGACCCTCGAACACTGAAGCTTTCTTT.

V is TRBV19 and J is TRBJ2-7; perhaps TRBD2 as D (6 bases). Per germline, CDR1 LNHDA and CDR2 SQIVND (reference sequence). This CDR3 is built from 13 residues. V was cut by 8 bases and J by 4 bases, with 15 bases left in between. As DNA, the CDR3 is TGTGCCAGTGGTGGACTGGGAGGTTACGAGCAGTACTTC. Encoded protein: CASGGLGGYEQYF.

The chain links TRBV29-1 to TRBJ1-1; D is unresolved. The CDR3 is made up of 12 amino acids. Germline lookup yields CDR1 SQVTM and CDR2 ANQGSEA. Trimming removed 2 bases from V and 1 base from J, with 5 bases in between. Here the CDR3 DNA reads TGCAGCGTTGAAAAGACGAACACTGAAGCTTTCTTT. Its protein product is CSVEKTNTEAFF.

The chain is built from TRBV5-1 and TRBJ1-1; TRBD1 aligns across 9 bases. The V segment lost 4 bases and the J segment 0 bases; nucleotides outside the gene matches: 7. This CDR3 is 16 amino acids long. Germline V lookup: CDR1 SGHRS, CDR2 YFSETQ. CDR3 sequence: CASSAGQGLVNTEAFF. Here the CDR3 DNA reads TGCGCCAGCAGCGCTGGACAGGGGCTCGTGAACACTGAAGCTTTCTTT.

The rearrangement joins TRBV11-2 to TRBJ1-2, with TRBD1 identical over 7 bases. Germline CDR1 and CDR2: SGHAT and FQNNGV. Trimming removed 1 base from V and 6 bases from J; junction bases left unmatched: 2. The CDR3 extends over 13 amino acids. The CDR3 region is CASSLGTGNGYTF. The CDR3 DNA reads TGTGCCAGCAGCTTAGGGACAGGCAATGGCTACACCTTC.

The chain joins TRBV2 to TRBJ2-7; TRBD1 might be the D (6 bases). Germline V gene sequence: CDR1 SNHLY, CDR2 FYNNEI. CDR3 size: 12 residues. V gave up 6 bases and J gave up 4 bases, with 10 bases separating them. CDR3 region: CASRADSYEQYF. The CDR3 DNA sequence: TGTGCCAGCAGAGCGGACAGTTACGAGCAGTACTTC.

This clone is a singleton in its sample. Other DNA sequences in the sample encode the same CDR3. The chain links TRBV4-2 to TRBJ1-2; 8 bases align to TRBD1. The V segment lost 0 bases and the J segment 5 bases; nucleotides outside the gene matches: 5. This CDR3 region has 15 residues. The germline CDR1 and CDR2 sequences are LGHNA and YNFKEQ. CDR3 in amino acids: CASSQEGQGVYGYTF. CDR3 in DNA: TGTGCCAGCAGCCAAGAAGGACAGGGTGTTTATGGCTACACCTTC.

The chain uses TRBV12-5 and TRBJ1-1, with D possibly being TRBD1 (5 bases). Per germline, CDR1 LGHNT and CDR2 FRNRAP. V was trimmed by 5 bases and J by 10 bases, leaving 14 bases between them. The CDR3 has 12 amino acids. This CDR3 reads CASGPGTGRAFF. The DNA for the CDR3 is TGTGCTAGTGGTCCAGGGACGGGGAGAGCTTTCTTT.

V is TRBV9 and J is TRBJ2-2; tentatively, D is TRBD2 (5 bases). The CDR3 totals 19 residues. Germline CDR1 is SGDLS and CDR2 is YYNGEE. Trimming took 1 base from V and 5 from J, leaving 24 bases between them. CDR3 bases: TGTGCCAGCAGCGTAAAAGGCGCACCGGGAACAGTTGAAACCGGGGAGCTGTTTTTT. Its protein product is CASSVKGAPGTVETGELFF.

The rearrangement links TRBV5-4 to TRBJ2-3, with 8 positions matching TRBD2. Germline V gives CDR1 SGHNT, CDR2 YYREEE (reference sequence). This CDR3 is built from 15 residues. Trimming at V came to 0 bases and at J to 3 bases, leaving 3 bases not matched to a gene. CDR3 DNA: TGTGCCAGCAGCTTGGGAGGCGGGGGGACAGATACGCAGTATTTT. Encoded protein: CASSLGGGGTDTQYF.

The CDR3 region is CASSTRGGSSGNTIYF. The CDR3 DNA is TGTGCCAGCAGCACCCGGGGAGGGAGCTCTGGAAACACCATATATTTT. The chain links TRBV9 to TRBJ1-3; D unclear. Looked up from germline, CDR1 is SGDLS and CDR2 is YYNGEE. CDR3 length: 16 residues. V was pared by 4 bases and J by 0 bases, with 14 bases between.

This CDR3 reads CASSVAWGQPYEQYF. The CDR3 DNA follows: TGTGCCAGCAGCGTAGCTTGGGGACAGCCCTACGAGCAGTACTTC. The chain links TRBV9 to TRBJ2-7; 7 nucleotides align to TRBD1. Trimming at V came to 0 bases and at J to 2 bases, leaving 5 bases not matched to a gene. The CDR3 spans 15 residues. Germline CDR1 reads SGDLS; CDR2 reads YYNGEE. Full variable domain (missing parts from reference TRBV9 and TRBJ2-7): DSGVTQTPKHLITATGQRVTLRCSPRSGDLSVYWYQQSLDQGLQFLIQYYNGEERAKGNILERFSAQQFPDLHSELNLSSLELGDSALYFCASSVAWGQPYEQYFGPGTRLTVT.

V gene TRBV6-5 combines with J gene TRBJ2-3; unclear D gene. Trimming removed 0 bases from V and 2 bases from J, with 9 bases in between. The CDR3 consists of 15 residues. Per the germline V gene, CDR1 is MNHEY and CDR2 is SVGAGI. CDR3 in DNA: TGTGCCAGCAGTTACTCAAGTGGATTCACAGATACGCAGTATTTT. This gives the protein CASSYSSGFTDTQYF.

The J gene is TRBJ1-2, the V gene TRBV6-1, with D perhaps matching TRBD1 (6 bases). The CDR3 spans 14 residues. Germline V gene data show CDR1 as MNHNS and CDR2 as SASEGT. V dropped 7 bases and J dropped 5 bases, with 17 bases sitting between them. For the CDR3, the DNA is TGTGCCAGCACCCTACAAGGGGGGGCTTATGGCTACACCTTC. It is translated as CASTLQGGAYGYTF.

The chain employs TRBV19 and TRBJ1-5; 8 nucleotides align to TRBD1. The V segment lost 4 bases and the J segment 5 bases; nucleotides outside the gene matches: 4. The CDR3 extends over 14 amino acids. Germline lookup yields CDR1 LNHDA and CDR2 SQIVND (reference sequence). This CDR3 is CASSTTGADQPQHF. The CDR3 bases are TGTGCCAGTAGTACGACAGGGGCGGATCAGCCCCAGCATTTT.

CDR3 coding DNA: TGTGCCAGCTCATCCGGGGCCGGAGGAGAGCAGTACTTC. It codes for CASSSGAGGEQYF. This rearrangement joins TRBV18 to TRBJ2-7; D tentatively fits TRBD1 or TRBD2 (5 bases each). V was cut by 5 bases and J by 7 bases, with 15 bases left in between. The CDR3 is 13 amino acids. Per germline, CDR1 KGHSH and CDR2 LQKENI.